The source of this T cell receptor (beta chain) is a study of cytomegalovirus exposure and HLA in healthy donors. This CDR3 is built from 11 residues. The germline gives CDR1 SQVTM, CDR2 ANQGSEA. V shed 4 bases and J shed 5 bases, with 8 bases lying between them. The sample holds a few counts of this clone. The antigen remains undetermined. Study-wide results and limits: Researchers had no immune exposure information except CMV serostatus available. Most subjects had HLA-A and HLA-B alleles reportedly predicted accurately by TCR beta sequences.

Amplification used 60 Vbeta primers and 13 Jbeta primers. Assay used: immunoSEQ multiplex PCR; TCRdb lists only in-frame clones, some missing. The sample yields some 120,000 clones, about 8.5% seen once. The sequence derives from a man aged 35 to 55 in good health and CMV-seronegative. The genes are TRBV29-1 and TRBJ2-5; D remains ambiguous. Sequenced input: PBMCs. The CDR3 DNA reads as TGCAGCGTTGGAGCACGCGAGACCCAGTACTTC. This sequence encodes CSVGARETQYF.